The 15 T cell receptor beta chains below come from one sample, sequenced in a study of blood T cells in healthy people across ages. For the second PCR, which ran for about 6 to 11 cycles, a sample-barcoded 5' primer and a J-beta primer mix were used. TCRdb passed the 5' RACE reads through MiXCR, listing each CDR3 protein once. The sample lists roughly 800,000 distinct CDR3 sequences, about 36% occurring once. Sequenced: blood. The receptor set was obtained from a man between 18 and 35 years old in good health.

This clonotype has just a few counts. The chain links TRBV5-1 to TRBJ2-1; D tentatively reads TRBD1 or TRBD2 (5 bases each). V was cut by 9 bases and J by 7 bases, with 20 bases left in between. Germline V gives CDR1 SGHRS, CDR2 YFSETQ. The CDR3 runs 14 residues. The CDR3 region is CATARGSGQNEQFF. CDR3 sequence (DNA): TGCGCCACCGCTCGGGGCTCTGGTCAGAATGAGCAGTTCTTC. The variable domain in full, completed from reference TRBV5-1 and TRBJ2-1, reads KAGVTQTPRYLIKTRGQQVTLSCSPISGHRSVSWYQQTPGQGLQFLFEYFSETQRNKGNFPGRFSGRQFSNSRSEMNVSTLELGDSALYLCATARGSGQNEQFFGPGTRLTVL.

The V call is TRBV7-2, the J call TRBJ1-6; TRBD1 matches at 7 bases. V dropped 4 bases and J dropped 6; count of bases not matched to a gene: 6. The CDR3 runs to 15 residues. The germline CDR1 and CDR2 sequences are SGHTA and FQGNSA. CDR3 nucleotide sequence: TGTGCCAGCAGCTCCGCCGGGACAGCTAATTCACCCCTCCACTTT. Protein sequence: CASSSAGTANSPLHF.

As to this clonotype: One end of the junction varies from germline; a read error may be responsible. This sequence joins TRBV12-3 or TRBV12-4 and TRBJ2-2, with D uncertain. There are 14 residues in the CDR3. CDR3 coding DNA: TGTACCAGCAGTTACGTAGCGAACACCGGGGAGCTGTTTTTT. Translated, it gives CTSSYVANTGELFF.

This clonotype was counted between two and nine times. This chain joins TRBV12-3 or TRBV12-4 and TRBJ2-2; 9 bases are a match to TRBD2. CDR3 size: 18 residues. J gave up 4 bases and V 5 bases, and 14 bases lay outside the gene matches. The CDR3 region has the DNA TGTGCCAGCAGTCCCCGCTTAGGCGGGGGGGCCGGCACCGGGGAGCTGTTTTTT. The encoded protein is CASSPRLGGGAGTGELFF.

The chain is built from TRBV10-3 and TRBJ2-7; 9 bases match TRBD2. The CDR3 has 16 amino acids. In germline, CDR1 is ENHRY, CDR2 SYGVKD. Trimming at V came to 3 bases and at J to 7 bases, leaving 13 bases not matched to a gene. The CDR3 here is CAISEARPSGANEQYF. CDR3 nucleotide sequence: TGTGCCATCAGTGAAGCCCGTCCTAGCGGGGCCAATGAGCAGTACTTC.

The chain is built from TRBV12-3 or TRBV12-4 and TRBJ1-2; 7 nucleotides line up with TRBD1. This CDR3 region has 14 residues. The J segment lost 7 bases and the V segment lost 6 bases, leaving 11 bases of the junction unmatched. The DNA for the CDR3 is TGTGCCAGCAGCCATAGACAGGGCGCCGGTGGCTACACCTTC. The encoded protein is CASSHRQGAGGYTF.

For this clonotype: Sequence at one end of the junction differs from germline and may be a read error. The rearrangement joins TRBV5-5 to TRBJ1-2; a possible D gene is TRBD1 (5 bases). Germline V lookup: CDR1 SGHKS, CDR2 YYEKEE (reference sequence). CDR3 length: 14 amino acids. The CDR3 DNA is TGTGCCACCAGCAAAACAGGTTCAAACTATGGCTACACCTTC. Translation gives CATSKTGSNYGYTF.

The chain has TRBV5-1 and TRBJ1-1, with D possibly TRBD1 on 5 matching bases. Trimming left V 0 bases short and J 1 base short, with 13 bases between. CDR1 is SGHRS, CDR2 YFSETQ, per germline. This CDR3 region has 16 residues. The CDR3 DNA is TGCGCCAGCAGCTTGGGCTGGGGCAGCCGGAACACTGAAGCTTTCTTT. This sequence encodes CASSLGWGSRNTEAFF. The full variable domain, with the rest looked up from reference TRBV5-1 and TRBJ1-1, is KAGVTQTPRYLIKTRGQQVTLSCSPISGHRSVSWYQQTPGQGLQFLFEYFSETQRNKGNFPGRFSGRQFSNSRSEMNVSTLELGDSALYLCASSLGWGSRNTEAFFGQGTRLTVV.

The gene calls are TRBV25-1 and TRBJ2-1; TRBD2 aligns across 8 bases. V lost 0 bases and J lost 3; bases outside the gene matches: 10. The CDR3 is 18 amino acids. Germline-derived CDR1 and CDR2 are MGHDK and SYGVNS. The chain's CDR3 is CASSEYSFESGGYNEQFF. The CDR3 DNA reads as TGTGCCAGCAGTGAATATTCATTCGAGAGCGGGGGCTACAATGAGCAGTTCTTC.

In this sample, this clonotype turned up a few times. This rearrangement joins TRBV6-6 to TRBJ2-1; D unresolved. Trimming removed 1 base from V and 5 bases from J, with 6 bases in between. CDR3 length: 13 amino acids. CDR1 and CDR2 (germline): MNHNY, SVGAGI (reference sequence). The CDR3 loop reads CASSYLVDNEQFF. The CDR3 DNA reads as TGTGCCAGCAGTTACTTAGTCGACAATGAGCAGTTCTTC.

Notes on this clonotype: Just one base apart from a much larger clone, this may be a read error. V usage is TRBV27 and J usage is TRBJ2-7; D unresolved. Germline CDR1 MNHEY, CDR2 SMNVEV (reference sequence). This CDR3 has 15 residues. The DNA for the CDR3 is TGTGCCAACAGTTTAAGTCCAGGCCGCGCCTACGAGCAGTACTTC. Residues: CANSLSPGRAYEQYF.

The V call is TRBV3-1, the J call TRBJ1-5, with D uncertain. Germline V CDR1 and CDR2: LGHDT, YNNKEL (reference sequence). The CDR3 length is 15 residues. The V end was cut by 1 base, the J end by 2 bases, with 9 bases between. CDR3 loop: CASSQGRRGNQPQHF. The CDR3 DNA follows: TGTGCCAGCAGCCAAGGACGACGGGGCAATCAGCCCCAGCATTTT.

The chain uses TRBV7-2 and TRBJ1-1, with D possibly matching TRBD1 (6 bases). The CDR3 contains 15 residues. V lost 5 bases to trimming and J lost 3 bases, with 16 bases between them. CDR1 SGHTA and CDR2 FQGNSA come from the germline V gene. DNA of the CDR3: TGTGCCAGCAGCAAGGAACAGGGAAGTTACACTGAAGCTTTCTTT. This sequence encodes CASSKEQGSYTEAFF.

This clonotype was counted a few times. This chain joins TRBV19 and TRBJ2-5; a possible D gene is TRBD2 (5 bases). Germline CDR1 LNHDA, CDR2 SQIVND (reference sequence). The CDR3 is 15 amino acids. Trimming took 6 bases from V and 5 from J, leaving 19 bases between them. The CDR3 nucleotides are TGTGCCAGTAGAGAGGTAGCGTTTGGTTTTGAGACCCAGTACTTC. This encodes CASREVAFGFETQYF. The whole variable domain, remainder taken from reference TRBV19 and TRBJ2-5, is DGGITQSPKYLFRKEGQNVTLSCEQNLNHDAMYWYRQDPGQGLRLIYYSQIVNDFQKGDIAEGYSVSREKKESFPLTVTSAQKNPTAFYLCASREVAFGFETQYFGPGTRLLVL.

The chain has TRBV29-1 and TRBJ2-5; unclear D gene. CDR1 is SQVTM and CDR2 is ANQGSEA in the germline V gene. The CDR3 is 13 residues long. With 3 bases removed from V and 0 bases from J, the gap between germline ends came to 8 bases. The CDR3 sequence is CSVEALYQETQYF. DNA of the CDR3: TGCAGCGTTGAGGCCCTGTACCAAGAGACCCAGTACTTC.